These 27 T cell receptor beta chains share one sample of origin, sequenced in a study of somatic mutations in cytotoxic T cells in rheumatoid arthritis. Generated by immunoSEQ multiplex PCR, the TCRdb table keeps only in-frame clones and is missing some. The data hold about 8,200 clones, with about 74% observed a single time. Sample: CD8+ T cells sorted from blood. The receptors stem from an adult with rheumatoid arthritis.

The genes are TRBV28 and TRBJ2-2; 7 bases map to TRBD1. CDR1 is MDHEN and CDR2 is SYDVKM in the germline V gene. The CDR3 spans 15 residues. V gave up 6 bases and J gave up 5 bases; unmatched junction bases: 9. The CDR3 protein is CASSVPGTVTGELFF. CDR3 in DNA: TGTGCCAGCAGCGTGCCGGGGACAGTGACCGGGGAGCTGTTTTTT. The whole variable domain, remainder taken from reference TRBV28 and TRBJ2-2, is DVKVTQSSRYLVKRTGEKVFLECVQDMDHENMFWYRQDPGLGLRLIYFSYDVKMKEKGDIPEGYSVSREKKERFSLILESASTNQTSMYLCASSVPGTVTGELFFGEGSRLTVL.

CDR3 protein: CSVEDVGGSGVYEQYF. CDR3 DNA: TGCAGCGTTGAGGACGTGGGAGGATCGGGAGTCTACGAGCAGTACTTC. V usage is TRBV29-1 and J usage is TRBJ2-7; TRBD2 might be the D (6 bases). The CDR3 runs 16 residues. Trimming removed 3 bases at V and 3 bases at J, with 21 bases between. Germline lookup yields CDR1 SQVTM and CDR2 ANQGSEA.

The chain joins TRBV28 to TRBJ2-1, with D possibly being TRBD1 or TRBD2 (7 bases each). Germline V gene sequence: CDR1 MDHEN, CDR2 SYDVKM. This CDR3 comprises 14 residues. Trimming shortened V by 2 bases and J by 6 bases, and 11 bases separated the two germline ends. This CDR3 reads CASSLGRGGNEQFF. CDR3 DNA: TGTGCCAGCAGTTTAGGCAGGGGGGGCAATGAGCAGTTCTTC.

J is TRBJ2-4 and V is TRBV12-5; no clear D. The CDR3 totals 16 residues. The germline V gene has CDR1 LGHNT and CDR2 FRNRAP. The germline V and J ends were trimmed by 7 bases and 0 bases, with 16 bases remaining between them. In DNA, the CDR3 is TGTGCTAGTGCCCCCCTACCAGGCGTAGCCAAAAACATTCAGTACTTC. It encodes CASAPLPGVAKNIQYF.

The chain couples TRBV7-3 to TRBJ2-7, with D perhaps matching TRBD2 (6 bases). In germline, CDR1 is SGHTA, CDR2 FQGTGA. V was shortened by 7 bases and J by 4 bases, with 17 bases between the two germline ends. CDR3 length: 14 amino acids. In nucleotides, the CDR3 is TGTGCCAGCACCCTCGGGGGAGTTGTTTACGAGCAGTACTTC. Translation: CASTLGGVVYEQYF.

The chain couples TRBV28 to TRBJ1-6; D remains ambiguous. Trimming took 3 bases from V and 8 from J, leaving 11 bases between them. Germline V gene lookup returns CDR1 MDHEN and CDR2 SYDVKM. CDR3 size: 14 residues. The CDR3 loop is CASSLGRWDSPLHF. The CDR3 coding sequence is TGTGCCAGCAGTTTGGGCCGCTGGGATTCACCCCTCCACTTT.

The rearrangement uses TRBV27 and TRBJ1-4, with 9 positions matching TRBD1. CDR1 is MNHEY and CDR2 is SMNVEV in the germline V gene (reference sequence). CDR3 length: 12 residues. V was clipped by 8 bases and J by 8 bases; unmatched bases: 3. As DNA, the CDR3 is TGTGCCAGCGGGACAGGGCTAGAAAAACTGTTTTTT. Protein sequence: CASGTGLEKLFF. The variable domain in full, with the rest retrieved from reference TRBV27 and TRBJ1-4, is EAQVTQNPRYLITVTGKKLTVTCSQNMNHEYMSWYRQDPGLGLRQIYYSMNVEVTDKGDVPEGYKVSRKEKRNFPLILESPSPNQTSLYFCASGTGLEKLFFGSGTQLSVL.

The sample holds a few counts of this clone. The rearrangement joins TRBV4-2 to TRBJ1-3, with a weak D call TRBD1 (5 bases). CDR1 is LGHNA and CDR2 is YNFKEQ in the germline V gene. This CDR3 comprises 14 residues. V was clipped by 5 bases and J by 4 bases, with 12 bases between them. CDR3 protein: CASSTRDPGNTIYF. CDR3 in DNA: TGTGCCAGCAGCACCCGGGACCCCGGAAACACCATATATTTT.

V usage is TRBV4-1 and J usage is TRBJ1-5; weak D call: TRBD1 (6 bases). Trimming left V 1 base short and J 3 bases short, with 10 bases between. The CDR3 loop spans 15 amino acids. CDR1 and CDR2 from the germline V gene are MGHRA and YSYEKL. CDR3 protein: CASSQVTGLNQPQHF. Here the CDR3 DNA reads TGCGCCAGCAGCCAAGTGACAGGCCTCAATCAGCCCCAGCATTTT.

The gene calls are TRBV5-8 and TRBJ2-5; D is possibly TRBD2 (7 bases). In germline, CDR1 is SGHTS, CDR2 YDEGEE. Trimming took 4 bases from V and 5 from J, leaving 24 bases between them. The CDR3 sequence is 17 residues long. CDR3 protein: CASSLRPGTGGRETQYF. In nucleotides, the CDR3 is TGTGCCAGCAGCCTACGTCCCGGGACGGGGGGCCGGGAGACCCAGTACTTC.

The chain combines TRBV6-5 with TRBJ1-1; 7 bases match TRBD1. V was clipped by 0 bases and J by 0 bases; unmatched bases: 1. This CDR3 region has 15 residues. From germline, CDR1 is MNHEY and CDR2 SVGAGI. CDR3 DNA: TGTGCCAGCAGTTACTCGGGACAGCTGAACACTGAAGCTTTCTTT. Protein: CASSYSGQLNTEAFF.

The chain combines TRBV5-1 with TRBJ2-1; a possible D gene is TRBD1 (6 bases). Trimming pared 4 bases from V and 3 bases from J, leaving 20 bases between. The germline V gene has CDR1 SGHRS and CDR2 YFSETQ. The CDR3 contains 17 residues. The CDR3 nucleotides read TGCGCCAGCAGCGCCGGGACACCAACCTACGGCTACAATGAGCAGTTCTTC. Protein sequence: CASSAGTPTYGYNEQFF.

CDR3 region: CASAREREGQIGDTQYF. The CDR3 DNA reads as TGTGCCAGCGCCCGAGAGCGGGAGGGCCAGATAGGAGATACGCAGTATTTT. The gene calls are TRBV28 and TRBJ2-3, with 10 nucleotides matching TRBD2. This CDR3 contains 17 residues. With V trimmed by 8 bases and J by 5 bases, 16 bases remained unmatched. Germline V gene sequence: CDR1 MDHEN, CDR2 SYDVKM.

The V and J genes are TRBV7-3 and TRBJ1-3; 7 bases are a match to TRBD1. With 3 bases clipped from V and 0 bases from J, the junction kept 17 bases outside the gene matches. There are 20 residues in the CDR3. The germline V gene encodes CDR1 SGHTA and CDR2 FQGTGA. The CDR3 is CASSFTDRQGLLPSGNTIYF. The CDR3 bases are TGTGCCAGCAGCTTCACTGATCGACAGGGACTTTTGCCCTCTGGAAACACCATATATTTT. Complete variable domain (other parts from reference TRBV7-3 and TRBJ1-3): GAGVSQTPSNKVTEKGKYVELRCDPISGHTALYWYRQSLGQGPEFLIYFQGTGAADDSGLPNDRFFAVRPEGSVSTLKIQRTERGDSAVYLCASSFTDRQGLLPSGNTIYFGEGSWLTVV.

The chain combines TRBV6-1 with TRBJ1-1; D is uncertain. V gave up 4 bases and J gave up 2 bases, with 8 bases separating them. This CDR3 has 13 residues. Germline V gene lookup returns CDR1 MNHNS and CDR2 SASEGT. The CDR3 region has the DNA TGTGCCAGCAGTGGGGGTGTTAACACTGAAGCTTTCTTT. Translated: CASSGGVNTEAFF.

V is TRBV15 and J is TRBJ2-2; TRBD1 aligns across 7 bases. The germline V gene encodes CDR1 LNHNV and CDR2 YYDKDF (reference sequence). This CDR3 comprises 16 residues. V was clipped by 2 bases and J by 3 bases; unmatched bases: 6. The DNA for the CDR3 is TGTGCCACCAGCAGACAACAGGGGATGTACACCGGGGAGCTGTTTTTT. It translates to CATSRQQGMYTGELFF.

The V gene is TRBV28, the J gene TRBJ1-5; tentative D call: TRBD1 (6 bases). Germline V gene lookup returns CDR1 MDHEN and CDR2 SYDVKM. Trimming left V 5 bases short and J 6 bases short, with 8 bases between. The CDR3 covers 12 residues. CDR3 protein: CASSLQGQPQHF. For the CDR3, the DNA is TGTGCCAGCAGTCTACAGGGTCAGCCCCAGCATTTT.

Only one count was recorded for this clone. The CDR3 bases are TGTGCCAGCCAGACAGGTAGCTCTGGGGCCAACGTCCTGACTTTC. Its protein product is CASQTGSSGANVLTF. The chain carries TRBV28 and TRBJ2-6; a possible D gene is TRBD1 (6 bases). CDR1 and CDR2 from the germline V gene are MDHEN and SYDVKM. The CDR3 has 15 amino acids. V was shortened by 8 bases and J by 0 bases, with 11 bases between the two germline ends.

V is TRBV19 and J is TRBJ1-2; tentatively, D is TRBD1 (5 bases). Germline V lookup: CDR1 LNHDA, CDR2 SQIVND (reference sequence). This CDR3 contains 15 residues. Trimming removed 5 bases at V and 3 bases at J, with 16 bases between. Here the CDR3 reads CASSYTGRGDYGYTF. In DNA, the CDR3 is TGTGCCAGTAGTTATACTGGACGGGGCGACTATGGCTACACCTTC.

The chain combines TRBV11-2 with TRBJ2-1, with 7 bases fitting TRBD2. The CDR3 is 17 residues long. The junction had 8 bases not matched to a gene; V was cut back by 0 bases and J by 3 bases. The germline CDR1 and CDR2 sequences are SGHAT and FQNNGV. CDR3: CASSLDPPLAYYNEQFF. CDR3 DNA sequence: TGTGCCAGCAGCTTAGATCCCCCACTAGCGTACTACAATGAGCAGTTCTTC.

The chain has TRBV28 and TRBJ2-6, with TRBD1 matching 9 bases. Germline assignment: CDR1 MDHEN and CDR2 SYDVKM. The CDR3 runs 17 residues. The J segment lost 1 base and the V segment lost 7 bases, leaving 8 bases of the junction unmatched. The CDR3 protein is CASTPRDRVSGANVLTF. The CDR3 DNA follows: TGTGCCAGCACCCCCAGGGACAGGGTTTCTGGGGCCAACGTCCTGACTTTC.

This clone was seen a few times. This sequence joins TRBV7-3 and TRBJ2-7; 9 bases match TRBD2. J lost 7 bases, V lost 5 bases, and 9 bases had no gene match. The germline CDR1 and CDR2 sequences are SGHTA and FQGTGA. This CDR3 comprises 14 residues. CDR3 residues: CASSTLAGAGEQYF. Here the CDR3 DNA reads TGTGCCAGCAGCACTTTAGCGGGAGCGGGTGAGCAGTACTTC.

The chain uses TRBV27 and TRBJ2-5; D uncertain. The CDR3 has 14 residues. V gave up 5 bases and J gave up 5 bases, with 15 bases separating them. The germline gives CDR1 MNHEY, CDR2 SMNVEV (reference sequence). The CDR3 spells CASSPLSPEETQYF. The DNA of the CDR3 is TGTGCCAGCAGTCCCCTGTCACCCGAGGAGACCCAGTACTTC.

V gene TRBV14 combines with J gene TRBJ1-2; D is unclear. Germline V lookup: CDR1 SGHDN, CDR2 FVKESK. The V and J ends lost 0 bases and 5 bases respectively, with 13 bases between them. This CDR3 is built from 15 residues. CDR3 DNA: TGTGCCAGCAGCCAAGATACCCGGACCCTGTATGGCTACACCTTC. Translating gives CASSQDTRTLYGYTF. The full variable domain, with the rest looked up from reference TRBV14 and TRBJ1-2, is EAGVTQFPSHSVIEKGQTVTLRCDPISGHDNLYWYRRVMGKEIKFLLHFVKESKQDESGMPNNRFLAERTGGTYSTLKVQPAELEDSGVYFCASSQDTRTLYGYTFGSGTRLTVV.

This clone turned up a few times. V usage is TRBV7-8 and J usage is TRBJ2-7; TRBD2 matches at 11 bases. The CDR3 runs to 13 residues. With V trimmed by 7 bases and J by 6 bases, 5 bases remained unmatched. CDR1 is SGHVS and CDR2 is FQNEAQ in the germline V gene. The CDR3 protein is CASMTSGKTEQYF. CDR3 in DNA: TGTGCCAGCATGACTAGCGGGAAGACCGAGCAGTACTTC.

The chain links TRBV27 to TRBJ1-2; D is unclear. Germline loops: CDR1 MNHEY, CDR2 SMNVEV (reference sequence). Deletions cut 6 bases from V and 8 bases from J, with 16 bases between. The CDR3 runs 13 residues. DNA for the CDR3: TGTGCCAGCAGCCAGACTGGGGATCGGGGCTACACCTTC. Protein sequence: CASSQTGDRGYTF.

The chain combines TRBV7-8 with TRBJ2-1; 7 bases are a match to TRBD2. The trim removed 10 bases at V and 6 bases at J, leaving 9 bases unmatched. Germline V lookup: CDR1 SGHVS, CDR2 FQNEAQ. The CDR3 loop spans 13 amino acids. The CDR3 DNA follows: TGTGCCACGGGGCTAGCGGTAGCCAATGAGCAGTTCTTC. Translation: CATGLAVANEQFF.